The clone carrying this T cell receptor beta chain was picked up a small number of times. The germline V and J ends were trimmed by 0 bases and 4 bases, with 16 bases remaining between them. Germline V CDR1 and CDR2: LGHNA, YNFKEQ. This CDR3 has 17 residues. These data are taken from a study of blood T cells in healthy people across ages. A second PCR of roughly 7 to 11 cycles used a sample-barcoded 5' primer and a J-beta primer mix. Via MiXCR, TCRdb re-called the 5' RACE reads, giving one row per CDR3 protein. The sample records some 1.4 million distinct CDR3 sequences, about 43% being singletons. The rearrangement uses TRBV4-2 and TRBJ2-1; D could derive from TRBD1 or TRBD2 (6 bases each). The TCR was taken from a young woman in good health. Sequencing was carried out using blood. The CDR3 DNA follows: TGTGCCAGCAGCCAAGAGGGTTTGAGGGGGGCATACAATGAGCAGTTCTTC. Translating gives CASSQEGLRGAYNEQFF.